Each of the 26 T cell receptor beta chains below was sequenced from the same sample in a study of cytomegalovirus exposure and HLA in healthy donors. Use of 60 Vbeta and 13 Jbeta primers characterized the PCR. Sequencing used immunoSEQ multiplex PCR; TCRdb keeps in-frame clones, though not all of them. This sample has more than 150,000 clones, with more than 70% found just once. Sequenced material: PBMCs. These TCRs come from a boy younger than 10 in good health and CMV-seronegative.

The chain is built from TRBV5-1 and TRBJ2-5, with a tentative D call TRBD1 (6 bases). Near its end, the DNA agrees better with TRBJ2-7, so the J call may be wrong. In germline, CDR1 is SGHRS, CDR2 YFSETQ. CDR3 length equals 14 residues. The CDR3 nucleotides are TGCGCCAGCAGCCCCGGACAGAGTCTCTACGAGCAGTACTTC. Amino acids: CASSPGQSLYEQYF.

This rearrangement joins TRBV2 to TRBJ1-2, with TRBD1 identical over 9 bases. The CDR3 totals 15 residues. CDR1 and CDR2 (germline): SNHLY, FYNNEI. V trimming: 6 bases; J trimming: 5 bases; junction bases outside the gene matches: 10. The CDR3 protein is CASSLGQGIGYGYTF. The CDR3 DNA follows: TGTGCCAGCAGCCTGGGACAGGGAATAGGGTATGGCTACACCTTC.

The chain joins TRBV7-3 to TRBJ2-2; 8 positions agree with TRBD1. V lost 5 bases and J lost 0; bases outside the gene matches: 5. This CDR3 is built from 16 residues. Germline loops: CDR1 SGHTA, CDR2 FQGTGA. CDR3 nucleotide sequence: TGTGCCAGCAGCCCAAAGGACAGGGCGAACACCGGGGAGCTGTTTTTT. Its translation is CASSPKDRANTGELFF.

This clone was detected a few times. The chain combines TRBV6-6 with TRBJ1-3; tentative D call: TRBD1 (6 bases). Looked up from germline, CDR1 is MNHNY and CDR2 is SVGAGI (reference sequence). The V and J ends lost 4 bases and 0 bases respectively, with 13 bases between them. This CDR3 is built from 16 residues. The CDR3 loop reads CASSSQTGASGNTIYF. The CDR3 DNA reads as TGTGCCAGCAGTTCCCAGACAGGCGCCTCTGGAAACACCATATATTTT.

This chain joins TRBV5-1 and TRBJ1-1, with D perhaps matching TRBD1 (5 bases). Trimming shortened V by 5 bases and J by 5 bases, and 16 bases separated the two germline ends. The germline gives CDR1 SGHRS, CDR2 YFSETQ. The length of the CDR3 is 14 residues. CDR3 nucleotide sequence: TGCGCCAGCAGGGGAACAGGAGAGCAGACTGAAGCTTTCTTT. Translated: CASRGTGEQTEAFF.

V gene TRBV7-6 combines with J gene TRBJ2-7; D not resolved. There are 15 residues in the CDR3. Germline V gene sequence: CDR1 SGHVS, CDR2 FNYEAQ. The germline V and J ends were trimmed by 4 bases and 0 bases, with 13 bases remaining between them. In DNA, the CDR3 is TGTGCCAGCAGCTCACGGTTCGCTTTCTCCTACGAGCAGTACTTC. This codes for CASSSRFAFSYEQYF. The full variable domain, with the rest looked up from reference TRBV7-6 and TRBJ2-7, is GAGVSQSPRYKVTKRGQDVALRCDPISGHVSLYWYRQALGQGPEFLTYFNYEAQQDKSGLPNDRFSAERPEGSISTLTIQRTEQRDSAMYRCASSSRFAFSYEQYFGPGTRLTVT.

The chain is built from TRBV4-1 and TRBJ2-1; 14 bases line up with TRBD2. This CDR3 spans 19 amino acids. Losses at the gene ends were 0 bases for V and 7 bases for J; bases not matched to a gene: 11. From germline, CDR1 is MGHRA and CDR2 YSYEKL. The CDR3 reads CASSQEQGLAGEGSNEQFF. CDR3 coding DNA: TGCGCCAGCAGCCAAGAACAGGGACTAGCGGGAGAGGGATCGAATGAGCAGTTCTTC.

The chain is built from TRBV11-3 and TRBJ2-2; TRBD1 matches at 9 bases. The trim removed 4 bases at V and 4 bases at J, leaving 7 bases unmatched. Per germline, CDR1 SGHNT and CDR2 YENEEA. CDR3 size: 16 residues. CDR3: CASSSQGQGVTGELFF. The CDR3 DNA sequence: TGTGCCAGCAGCTCTCAGGGACAGGGTGTCACCGGGGAGCTGTTTTTT.

The CDR3: CASSFTTGSPEAFF. The CDR3 DNA reads as TGCGCCAGCAGCTTCACAACAGGGAGCCCTGAAGCTTTCTTT. The V and J genes are TRBV5-1 and TRBJ1-1; a weak D match, TRBD1 (6 bases). Germline-derived CDR1 and CDR2 are SGHRS and YFSETQ. Trimming left V 2 bases short and J 6 bases short, with 14 bases between. The CDR3 is 14 amino acids.

This chain uses TRBV2 with TRBJ2-1; TRBD1 aligns across 8 bases. Unmatched junction bases numbered 10, after V lost 7 bases and J lost 8 bases. Germline lookup yields CDR1 SNHLY and CDR2 FYNNEI. This CDR3 is 14 amino acids long. The CDR3 bases are TGTGCCAGCAAGGGAGCAGGGGGCGGGTATGAGCAGTTCTTC. This translates into CASKGAGGGYEQFF.

Comment on this clone: The conserved closing phenylalanine or tryptophan is absent in this CDR3, likely reflecting a read error. V and J are TRBV6-6 and TRBJ2-7; TRBD2 matches 9 bases. Trimming cost V 5 bases and J 6 bases; bases outside gene matches: 14. The CDR3 spans 16 residues. The germline V gene encodes CDR1 MNHNY and CDR2 SVGAGI (reference sequence). DNA of the CDR3: TGTGCCAGCAGTCCCCCTGGTAGCGGGAGTGCGGGCGAGCAGTACCTC. Translating it yields CASSPPGSGSAGEQYL.

The chain is built from TRBV29-1 and TRBJ2-7; TRBD2 might be the D (6 bases). In germline, CDR1 is SQVTM, CDR2 ANQGSEA. The CDR3 consists of 12 residues. Trimming cost V 5 bases and J 5 bases, with 13 bases left between them. CDR3 sequence reads: CSVFLGGNEQYF. The CDR3 nucleotides are TGCAGCGTTTTCCTCGGAGGGAACGAGCAGTACTTC.

This chain links TRBV6-6 with TRBJ2-7; TRBD1 is a possible D gene (5 bases). The CDR3 consists of 16 residues. Germline V gene lookup returns CDR1 MNHNY and CDR2 SVGAGI (reference sequence). Trimming took 4 bases from V and 0 from J, leaving 16 bases between them. CDR3: CASSFDRLGASYEQYF. The CDR3 bases are TGTGCCAGCAGTTTCGACCGGTTAGGGGCCTCCTACGAGCAGTACTTC.

This chain connects TRBV27 to TRBJ1-5; D unclear. V lost 9 bases to trimming and J lost 6 bases, with 12 bases between them. This CDR3 comprises 12 residues. Germline V CDR1 and CDR2: MNHEY, SMNVEV (reference sequence). The CDR3 DNA reads as TGTGCCAGTTCGGAGGGAACTCAGCCCCAGCATTTT. Its protein is CASSEGTQPQHF.

This chain joins TRBV10-2 and TRBJ2-2, with D possibly matching TRBD2 (5 bases). The CDR3 sequence is 14 residues long. Trimming cost V 10 bases and J 0 bases, with 12 bases left between them. Germline CDR1 is WSHSY and CDR2 is SAAADI. The CDR3 DNA reads as TGCGCCACCAGGACTGCAACGAACACCGGGGAGCTGTTTTTT. Encoded protein: CATRTATNTGELFF.

This clone was seen a few times. The chain recombines TRBV30 with TRBJ2-5, with 9 bases that match TRBD2. The germline gives CDR1 GTSNPN, CDR2 SVGIG (reference sequence). The CDR3 is made up of 15 amino acids. Losses at the gene ends were 3 bases for V and 2 bases for J; bases not matched to a gene: 7. CDR3 sequence: CAWRGGSGGQETQYF. In nucleotides, the CDR3 is TGTGCCTGGAGAGGGGGTAGCGGGGGTCAAGAGACCCAGTACTTC.

Worth noting for this clone: The junction shows a germline mismatch at one end, possibly a read error. The V gene is TRBV7-7, the J gene TRBJ2-5, with 14 bases matching TRBD2. CDR3 length equals 16 residues. Germline V gene lookup returns CDR1 SSHAT and CDR2 FNYEAQ (reference sequence). CDR3 sequence reads: CASSPTSGRAVETQYF. The CDR3 nucleotides are TGTGCTAGCAGCCCGACTAGCGGGAGGGCCGTAGAGACCCAGTACTTC.

The gene calls are TRBV11-2 and TRBJ2-5; the D gene is possibly TRBD2 (6 bases). V was cut by 5 bases and J by 2 bases, with 15 bases left in between. This CDR3 comprises 15 residues. The germline V gene encodes CDR1 SGHAT and CDR2 FQNNGV. The CDR3 coding sequence is TGTGCCAGCAGCCGTGGGGCGGGGTTACAAGAGACCCAGTACTTC. As protein: CASSRGAGLQETQYF.

J is TRBJ2-1 and V is TRBV6-1; D gene uncertain. CDR3 length: 11 amino acids. The germline V gene has CDR1 MNHNS and CDR2 SASEGT. The V end lost 5 bases, the J end lost 15 bases, and 14 bases lay between the germline ends. CDR3 sequence: CASSLGQQRFF. The CDR3 DNA follows: TGTGCCAGCAGTCTAGGTCAGCAGCGGTTCTTC.

The chain couples TRBV19 to TRBJ2-1; 10 nucleotides align to TRBD2. The CDR3 runs to 15 residues. Unmatched junction bases numbered 9, after V lost 5 bases and J lost 8 bases. Germline V gene sequence: CDR1 LNHDA, CDR2 SQIVND (reference sequence). CDR3 in DNA: TGTGCCAGTAGTCTATCTAGCGGGAGAGGTCATGAGCAGTTCTTC. Its protein product is CASSLSSGRGHEQFF.

This chain links TRBV6-1 with TRBJ2-7; 9 bases agree with TRBD2. The V segment lost 4 bases and the J segment 3 bases; nucleotides outside the gene matches: 10. Germline V CDR1 and CDR2: MNHNS, SASEGT. The CDR3 extends over 16 amino acids. The CDR3, as DNA: TGTGCCAGCAGTGCGATCCCGGGACTAGCAATCTACGAGCAGTACTTC. It yields the protein CASSAIPGLAIYEQYF.

This clone was counted only a few times. The chain uses TRBV6-1 and TRBJ2-7, with D maybe TRBD1 (5 bases). Germline V gives CDR1 MNHNS, CDR2 SASEGT. Trimming pared 6 bases from V and 6 bases from J, leaving 9 bases between. This CDR3 has 11 amino acids. The CDR3 sequence is CASSRQTEQYF. The CDR3 DNA sequence: TGTGCCAGCAGCCGACAGACCGAGCAGTACTTC.

The V gene is TRBV7-2, the J gene TRBJ2-3; 8 bases are shared with TRBD2. This CDR3 contains 14 residues. The V gene end was trimmed by 5 bases and the J gene end by 1 base; junction bases not matched to a gene: 2. CDR1 SGHTA and CDR2 FQGNSA come from the germline V gene. The CDR3 DNA is TGTGCCAGCAGCCAGGGACTAGGCACAGATACGCAGTATTTT. It yields the protein CASSQGLGTDTQYF.

A few counts support this clone. This chain joins TRBV5-6 and TRBJ2-1; 8 bases are a match to TRBD2. Unmatched junction bases numbered 5, after V lost 0 bases and J lost 6 bases. CDR1 SGHDT and CDR2 YYEEEE come from the germline V gene. The length of the CDR3 is 15 residues. CDR3 nucleotides: TGTGCCAGCAGCTTGGAGTATAGCGGGATCAATGAGCAGTTCTTC. Translating gives CASSLEYSGINEQFF.

The sample holds one count of this clone. This sequence joins TRBV2 and TRBJ2-7, with TRBD1 matching 9 bases. The CDR3 loop spans 12 amino acids. With 6 bases clipped from V and 5 bases from J, the junction kept 2 bases outside the gene matches. The germline V gene has CDR1 SNHLY and CDR2 FYNNEI. The CDR3 spells CASRTGGNEQYF. The CDR3 DNA is TGTGCCAGCAGGACAGGGGGTAACGAGCAGTACTTC.

This clone was seen just once. This chain joins TRBV7-6 and TRBJ1-2, with 7 nucleotides matching TRBD1. CDR3 length: 17 amino acids. J gave up 1 base and V 0 bases, and 8 bases lay outside the gene matches. Germline V lookup: CDR1 SGHVS, CDR2 FNYEAQ. The CDR3 reads CASSLASGGNFNYGYTF. CDR3 sequence (DNA): TGTGCCAGCAGCTTAGCGTCAGGGGGAAACTTTAACTATGGCTACACCTTC.